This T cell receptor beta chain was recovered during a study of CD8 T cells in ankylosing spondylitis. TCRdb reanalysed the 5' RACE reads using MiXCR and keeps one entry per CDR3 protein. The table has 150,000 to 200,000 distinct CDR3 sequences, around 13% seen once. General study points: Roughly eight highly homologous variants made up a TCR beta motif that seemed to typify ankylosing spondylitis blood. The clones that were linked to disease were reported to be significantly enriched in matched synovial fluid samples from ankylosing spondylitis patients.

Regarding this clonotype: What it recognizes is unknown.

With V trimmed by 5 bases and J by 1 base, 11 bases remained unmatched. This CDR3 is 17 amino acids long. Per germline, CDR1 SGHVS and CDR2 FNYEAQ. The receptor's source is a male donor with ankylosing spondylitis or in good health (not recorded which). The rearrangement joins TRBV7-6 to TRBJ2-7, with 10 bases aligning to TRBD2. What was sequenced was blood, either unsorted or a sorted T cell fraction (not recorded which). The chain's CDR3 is CASSPTPLAGVSYEQYF. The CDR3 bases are TGTGCCAGCAGCCCCACCCCTCTAGCGGGGGTATCCTACGAGCAGTACTTC.